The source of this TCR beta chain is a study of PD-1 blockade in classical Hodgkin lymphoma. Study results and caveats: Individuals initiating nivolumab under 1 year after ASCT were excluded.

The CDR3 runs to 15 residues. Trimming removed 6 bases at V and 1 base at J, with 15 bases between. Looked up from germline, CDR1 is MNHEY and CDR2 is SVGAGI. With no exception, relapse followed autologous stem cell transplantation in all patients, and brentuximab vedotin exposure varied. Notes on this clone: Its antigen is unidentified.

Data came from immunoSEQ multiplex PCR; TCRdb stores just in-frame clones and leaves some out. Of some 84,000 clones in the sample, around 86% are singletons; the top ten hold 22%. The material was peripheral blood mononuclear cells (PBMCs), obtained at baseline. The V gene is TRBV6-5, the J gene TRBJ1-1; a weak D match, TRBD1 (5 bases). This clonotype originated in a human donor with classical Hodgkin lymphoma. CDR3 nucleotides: TGTGCCAGCAGATGGGGGTCAGGGACGAACACTGAAGCTTTCTTT. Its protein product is CASRWGSGTNTEAFF.